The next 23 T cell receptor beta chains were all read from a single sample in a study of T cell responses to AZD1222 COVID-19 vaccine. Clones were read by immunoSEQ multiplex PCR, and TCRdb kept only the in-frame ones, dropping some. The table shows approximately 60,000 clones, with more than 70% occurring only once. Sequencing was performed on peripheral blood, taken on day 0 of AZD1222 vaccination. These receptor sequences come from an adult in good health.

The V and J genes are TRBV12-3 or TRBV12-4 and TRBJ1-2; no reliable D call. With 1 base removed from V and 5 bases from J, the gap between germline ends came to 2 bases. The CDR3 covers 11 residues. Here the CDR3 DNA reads TGTGCCAGCAGTTTAGGATATGGCTACACCTTC. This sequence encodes CASSLGYGYTF.

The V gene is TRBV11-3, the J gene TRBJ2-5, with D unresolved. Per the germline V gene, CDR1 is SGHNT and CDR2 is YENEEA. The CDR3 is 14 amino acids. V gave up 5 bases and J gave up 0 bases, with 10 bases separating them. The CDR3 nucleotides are TGTGCCAGCAGCCCAGAGGCAGACCAAGAGACCCAGTACTTC. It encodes CASSPEADQETQYF.

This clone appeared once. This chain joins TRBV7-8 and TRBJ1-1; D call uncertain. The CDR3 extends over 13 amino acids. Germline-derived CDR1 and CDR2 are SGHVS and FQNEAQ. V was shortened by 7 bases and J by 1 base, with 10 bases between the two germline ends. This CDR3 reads CASTHRQNTEAFF. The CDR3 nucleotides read TGTGCCAGCACCCATAGACAGAACACTGAAGCTTTCTTT.

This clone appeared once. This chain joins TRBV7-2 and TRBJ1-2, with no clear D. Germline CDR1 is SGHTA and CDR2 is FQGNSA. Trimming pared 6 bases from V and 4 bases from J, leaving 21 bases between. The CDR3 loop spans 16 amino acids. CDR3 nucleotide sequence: TGTGCCAGCAGTCTAGCGTCCGTAGAGGCGTTCTATGGCTACACCTTC. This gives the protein CASSLASVEAFYGYTF.

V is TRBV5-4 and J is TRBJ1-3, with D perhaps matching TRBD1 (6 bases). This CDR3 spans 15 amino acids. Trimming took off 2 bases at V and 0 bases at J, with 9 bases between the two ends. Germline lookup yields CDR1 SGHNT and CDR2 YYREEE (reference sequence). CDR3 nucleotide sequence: TGTGCCAGCAGCTTCGGGGGCAGCTCTGGAAACACCATATATTTT. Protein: CASSFGGSSGNTIYF.

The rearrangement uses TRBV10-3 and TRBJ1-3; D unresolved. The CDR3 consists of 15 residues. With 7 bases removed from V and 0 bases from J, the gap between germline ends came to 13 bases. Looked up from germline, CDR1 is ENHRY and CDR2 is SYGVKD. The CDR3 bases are TGTGCCATCACCGGCGGTGGGCACTCTGGAAACACCATATATTTT. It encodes CAITGGGHSGNTIYF.

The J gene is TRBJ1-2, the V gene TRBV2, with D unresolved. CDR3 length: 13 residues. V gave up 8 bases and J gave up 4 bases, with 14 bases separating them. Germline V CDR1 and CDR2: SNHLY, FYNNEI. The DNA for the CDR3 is TGTGCCAGCGAGGTGCAGGAAAGCTATGGCTACACCTTC. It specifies CASEVQESYGYTF.

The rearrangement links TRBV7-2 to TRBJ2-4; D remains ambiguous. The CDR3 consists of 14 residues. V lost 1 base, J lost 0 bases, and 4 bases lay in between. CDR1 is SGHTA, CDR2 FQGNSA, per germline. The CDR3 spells CASSLGGAKNIQYF. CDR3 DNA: TGTGCCAGCAGCTTAGGAGGAGCCAAAAACATTCAGTACTTC.

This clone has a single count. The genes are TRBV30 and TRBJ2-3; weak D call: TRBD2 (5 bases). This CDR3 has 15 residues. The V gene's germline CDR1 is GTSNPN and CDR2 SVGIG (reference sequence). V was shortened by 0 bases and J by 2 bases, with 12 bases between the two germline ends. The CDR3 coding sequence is TGTGCCTGGAGTGTAGCTCCAGCGGCCACAGATACGCAGTATTTT. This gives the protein CAWSVAPAATDTQYF.

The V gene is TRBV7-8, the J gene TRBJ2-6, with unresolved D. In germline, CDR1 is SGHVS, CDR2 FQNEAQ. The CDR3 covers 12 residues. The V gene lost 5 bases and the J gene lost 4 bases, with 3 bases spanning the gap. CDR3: CASSPGANVLTF. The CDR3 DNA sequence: TGTGCCAGCAGCCCCGGGGCCAACGTCCTGACTTTC.

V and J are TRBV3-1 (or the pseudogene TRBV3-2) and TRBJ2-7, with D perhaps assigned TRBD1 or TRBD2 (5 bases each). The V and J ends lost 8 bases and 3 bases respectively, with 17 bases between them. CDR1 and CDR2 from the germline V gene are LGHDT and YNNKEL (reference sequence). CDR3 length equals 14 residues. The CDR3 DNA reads TGTGCCAGCCAAGTATCGAGCGGACACTACGAGCAGTACTTC. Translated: CASQVSSGHYEQYF.

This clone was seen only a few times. The CDR3 DNA follows: TGTGCCAGCAGCCCCCAGAGCGTCGAGTCAGAGACCCAGTACTTC. It codes for CASSPQSVESETQYF. This sequence joins TRBV7-2 and TRBJ2-5; D call uncertain. CDR3 length: 15 amino acids. The germline CDR1 and CDR2 sequences are SGHTA and FQGNSA. Trimming cost V 5 bases and J 4 bases, with 17 bases left between them.

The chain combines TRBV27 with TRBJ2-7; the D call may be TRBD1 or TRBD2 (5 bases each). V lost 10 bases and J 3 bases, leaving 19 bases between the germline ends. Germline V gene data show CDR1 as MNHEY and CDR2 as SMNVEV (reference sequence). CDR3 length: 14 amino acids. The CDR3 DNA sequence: TGTGCCACCCGGGGAGCAGGGCAAGACTACGAGCAGTACTTC. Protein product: CATRGAGQDYEQYF.

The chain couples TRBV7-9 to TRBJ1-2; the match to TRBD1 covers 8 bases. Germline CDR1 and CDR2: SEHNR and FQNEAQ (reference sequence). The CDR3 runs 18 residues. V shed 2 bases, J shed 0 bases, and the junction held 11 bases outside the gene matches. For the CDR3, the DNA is TGTGCCAGCAGCTTACTTGGACAGGGCCAAATCCCTAACTATGGCTACACCTTC. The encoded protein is CASSLLGQGQIPNYGYTF.

CDR3 protein: CASSLAERGADPDTQYF. CDR3 sequence (DNA): TGTGCCAGCAGCTTAGCGGAGAGGGGGGCTGACCCAGATACGCAGTATTTT. This rearrangement joins TRBV7-6 to TRBJ2-3, with D perhaps being TRBD1 or TRBD2 (6 bases each). Germline CDR1 is SGHVS and CDR2 is FNYEAQ. Trimming shortened V by 0 bases and J by 4 bases, and 17 bases separated the two germline ends. The CDR3 totals 17 residues.

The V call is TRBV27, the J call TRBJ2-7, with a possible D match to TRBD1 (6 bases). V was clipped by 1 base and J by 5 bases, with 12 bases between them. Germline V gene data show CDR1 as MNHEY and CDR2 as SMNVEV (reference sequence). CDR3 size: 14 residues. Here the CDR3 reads CASSLWQGSHEQYF. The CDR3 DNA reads TGTGCCAGCAGTTTATGGCAGGGGTCCCACGAGCAGTACTTC.

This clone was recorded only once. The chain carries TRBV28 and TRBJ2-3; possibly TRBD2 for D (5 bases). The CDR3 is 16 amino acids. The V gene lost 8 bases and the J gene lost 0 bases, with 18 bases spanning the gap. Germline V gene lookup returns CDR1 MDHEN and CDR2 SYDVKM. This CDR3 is CASVDSVRVSTDTQYF. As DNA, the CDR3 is TGTGCCAGCGTTGATAGCGTCCGGGTCAGCACAGATACGCAGTATTTT.

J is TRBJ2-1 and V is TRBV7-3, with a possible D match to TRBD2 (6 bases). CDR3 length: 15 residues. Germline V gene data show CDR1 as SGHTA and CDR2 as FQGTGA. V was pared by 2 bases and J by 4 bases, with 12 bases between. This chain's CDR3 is CASSLGGLEYNEQFF. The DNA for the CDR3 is TGTGCCAGCAGCTTAGGGGGGTTGGAGTACAATGAGCAGTTCTTC.

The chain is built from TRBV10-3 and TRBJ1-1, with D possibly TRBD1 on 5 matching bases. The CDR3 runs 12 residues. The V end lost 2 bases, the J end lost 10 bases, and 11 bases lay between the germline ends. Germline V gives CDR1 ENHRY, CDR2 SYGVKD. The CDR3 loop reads CAISEQGRGAFF. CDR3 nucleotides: TGTGCCATCAGTGAGCAGGGCAGAGGAGCTTTCTTT.

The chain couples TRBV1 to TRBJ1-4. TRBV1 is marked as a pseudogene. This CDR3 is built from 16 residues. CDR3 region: CTSSQGRGAGNEKLFF. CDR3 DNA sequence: TGCACCAGCAGCCAAGGTCGGGGGGCGGGAAATGAAAAACTGTTTTTT.

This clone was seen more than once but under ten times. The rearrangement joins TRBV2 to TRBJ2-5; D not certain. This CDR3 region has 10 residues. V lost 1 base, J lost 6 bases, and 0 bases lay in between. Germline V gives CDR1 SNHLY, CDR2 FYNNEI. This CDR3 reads CASSEETQYF. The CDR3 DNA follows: TGTGCCAGCAGTGAAGAGACCCAGTACTTC.

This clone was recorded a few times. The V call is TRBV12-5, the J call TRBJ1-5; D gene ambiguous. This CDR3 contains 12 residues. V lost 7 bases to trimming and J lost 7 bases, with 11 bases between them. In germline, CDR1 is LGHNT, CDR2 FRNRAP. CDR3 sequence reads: CASVSAGQPQHF. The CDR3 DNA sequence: TGTGCTAGTGTATCGGCGGGACAGCCCCAGCATTTT. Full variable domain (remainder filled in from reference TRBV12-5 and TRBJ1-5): DARVTQTPRHKVTEMGQEVTMRCQPILGHNTVFWYRQTMMQGLELLAYFRNRAPLDDSGMPKDRFSAEMPDATLATLKIQPSEPRDSAVYFCASVSAGQPQHFGDGTRLSIL.

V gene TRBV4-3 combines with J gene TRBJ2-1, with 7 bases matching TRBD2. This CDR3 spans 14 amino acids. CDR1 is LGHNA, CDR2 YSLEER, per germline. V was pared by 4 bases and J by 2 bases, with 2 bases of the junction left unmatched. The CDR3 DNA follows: TGCGCCAGCAGCCTCGGACTAGCCTACAATGAGCAGTTCTTC. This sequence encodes CASSLGLAYNEQFF.